A selection of T cell receptor beta chains follows, all from one sample in a study of T cell responses to AZD1222 COVID-19 vaccine. TCRdb's copy holds only in-frame clones and misses some; the assay was immunoSEQ multiplex PCR. The sample has fewer than 110,000 clones, about 87% seen once. The specimen was peripheral blood, collected on day 0 of AZD1222 vaccination. The receptor source for this set is an adult in good health. The CDR3 runs from the conserved cysteine through the conserved F or W. D genes are given only for firm matches. Size values are once, few and many counts, or a class for expanded clones, and some rows have none.

size,J,length,D,V,DNA,CDR3
NA,TRBJ1-2,13,NA,TRBV3-1/TRBV3-2,TGTGCCAGCAGCCAAGAATTTAAGACTGGCTACACCTTC,CASSQEFKTGYTF
once,TRBJ1-6,15,TRBD1,TRBV6-2/TRBV6-3,TGTGCCAGCAGTTTGGGGGACAGGAATAATTCACCCCTCCACTTT,CASSLGDRNNSPLHF
NA,TRBJ1-3,15,NA,TRBV7-9,TGTGCCAGCAGCTTAGTAAAGGGGGACGGAAACACCATATATTTT,CASSLVKGDGNTIYF
NA,TRBJ1-6,13,NA,TRBV7-9,TGTGCCAGCAGCTCCGATCCCCGGTCACCCCTCCACTTT,CASSSDPRSPLHF
NA,TRBJ2-3,15,NA,TRBV7-9,TGTGCCAGCAGCTTAAGACCAGAGGGCACAGATACGCAGTATTTT,CASSLRPEGTDTQYF
NA,TRBJ1-6,14,TRBD1,TRBV7-2,TGTGCCAGCAGCCCGGGACAGACAAATTCACCCCTCCACTTT,CASSPGQTNSPLHF
NA,TRBJ2-7,18,TRBD2,TRBV18,TGTGCCAGCTCACCCGCAGGAATAGCGGGAGCTGGGTCCTACGAGCAGTACTTC,CASSPAGIAGAGSYEQYF
once,TRBJ1-1,13,NA,TRBV19,TGTGCCAGTAGTGACCAGGGGAACACTGAAGCTTTCTTT,CASSDQGNTEAFF
NA,TRBJ1-3,15,NA,TRBV4-2,TGTGCCAGCAGCCAAGAGGGGCATGGTGGAAACACCATATATTTT,CASSQEGHGGNTIYF
NA,TRBJ2-1,16,TRBD2,TRBV29-1,TGCAGCGTTAATGTAGCGGGGTCCCTTACCTACAATGAGCAGTTCTTC,CSVNVAGSLTYNEQFF
NA,TRBJ1-2,13,NA,TRBV28,TGTGCCAGCAGAACCTCGACGAACTATGGCTACACCTTC,CASRTSTNYGYTF
once,TRBJ2-7,16,TRBD2,TRBV6-2/TRBV6-3,TGTGCCAGCAGTCGGACTGGACTAGCGGGAGCCTACGAGCAGTACTTC,CASSRTGLAGAYEQYF
NA,TRBJ2-1,13,TRBD1,TRBV7-2,TGTGCCAGCAGCTGGACAGGGCCCAATGAGCAGTTCTTC,CASSWTGPNEQFF
NA,TRBJ2-7,12,NA,TRBV12-3/TRBV12-4,TGTGCCAGCAGGGCCCCGGGGGACGAGCAGTACTTC,CASRAPGDEQYF
NA,TRBJ1-1,14,TRBD1,TRBV6-2/TRBV6-3,TGTGCCAGCAGTTCGACTACCGGGACAGGGCAAGCTTTCTTT,CASSSTTGTGQAFF
NA,TRBJ2-5,18,TRBD2,TRBV4-3,TGCGCCAGCAGCCAAGAGCTGATTAGCGGGGTAAACCAAGAGACCCAGTACTTC,CASSQELISGVNQETQYF
NA,TRBJ2-5,16,TRBD1,TRBV6-2/TRBV6-3,TGTGCCAGCAGTTACCCCACTTCGACAGGGCGGGAGACCCAGTACTTC,CASSYPTSTGRETQYF
few,TRBJ2-2,15,TRBD2,TRBV4-3,TGCGCCAGCAGCAATAGCGGGGCGAACACCGGGGAGCTGTTTTTT,CASSNSGANTGELFF
NA,TRBJ1-2,12,NA,TRBV12-3/TRBV12-4,TGTGCCAGCAATCTGCCGGTCGGGGGCTACACCTTC,CASNLPVGGYTF
NA,TRBJ1-2,15,TRBD1,TRBV4-3,TGCGCCAGCAGCCAAGGCACCGGGACAGGGCATGGCTACACCTTC,CASSQGTGTGHGYTF
NA,TRBJ1-1,14,NA,TRBV9,TGTGCCAGCAGCGTAGTCGGCGGGGGCACTGAAGCTTTCTTT,CASSVVGGGTEAFF
NA,TRBJ2-7,15,NA,TRBV9,TGTGCCAGCAGCGTAGGAGGCGGGAATTCCTACGAGCAGTACTTC,CASSVGGGNSYEQYF
NA,TRBJ1-1,14,NA,TRBV10-2,TGCGCCAGCAGTTCCGACAGACAGAACACTGAAGCTTTCTTT,CASSSDRQNTEAFF
NA,TRBJ2-4,13,NA,TRBV27,TGTGCCAGCAGGCGGGACTCATGGGACATTCAGTACTTC,CASRRDSWDIQYF
NA,TRBJ1-2,15,NA,TRBV3-1/TRBV3-2,TGTGCCAGCAGCCCCCAGTGGGTACAGAACTATGGCTACACCTTC,CASSPQWVQNYGYTF
few,TRBJ1-1,13,NA,TRBV28,TGTGCCAGCAGAATGCTATTGAACACTGAAGCTTTCTTT,CASRMLLNTEAFF
NA,TRBJ1-2,13,NA,TRBV29-1,TGCAGCGCCGCCCCCGGCTCTAACTATGGCTACACCTTC,CSAAPGSNYGYTF
NA,TRBJ1-5,17,TRBD1,TRBV19,TGTGCCAGTAGCATACCGCCCGGGACAGGGGTTTCGCAGCCCCAGCATTTT,CASSIPPGTGVSQPQHF
NA,TRBJ2-1,18,TRBD2,TRBV7-9,TGTGCCAGCAGCTTACCATTAAGGCTAGCGGGAGCCCAGGGTGAGCAGTTCTTC,CASSLPLRLAGAQGEQFF
NA,TRBJ2-1,11,NA,TRBV20-1,TGCAGTGCTCGGCGGTTCGATGAGCAGTTCTTC,CSARRFDEQFF
NA,TRBJ2-3,16,TRBD1,TRBV6-4,TGTGCCAGCAGTCAACAGGGGGGCCCATCCACAGATACGCAGTATTTT,CASSQQGGPSTDTQYF
NA,TRBJ1-3,16,TRBD1,TRBV7-2,TGTGCCAGCAGCTTACAGGGGGATGTATCTGGAAACACCATATATTTT,CASSLQGDVSGNTIYF
NA,TRBJ1-5,14,NA,TRBV6-2/TRBV6-3,TGTGCCAGCAGTTACGGGGGTACCGGTCAGCCCCAGCATTTT,CASSYGGTGQPQHF
NA,TRBJ2-2,17,NA,TRBV14,TGTGCCAGCAGCCAAGATCTCTACAGGGTCGGCACCGGGGAGCTGTTTTTT,CASSQDLYRVGTGELFF
few,TRBJ1-1,12,NA,TRBV11-1,TGTGCCAGCAGCTTAAGGGGCGCTGAAGCTTTCTTT,CASSLRGAEAFF
few,TRBJ2-3,17,TRBD2,TRBV4-1,TGCGCCAGCAGCCACCCCCGGGCTAGCGGTAGCACAGATACGCAGTATTTT,CASSHPRASGSTDTQYF
NA,TRBJ2-2,16,TRBD2,TRBV19,TGTGCCAGTACCCCGCGGGGGGGAAGGAACACCGGGGAGCTGTTTTTT,CASTPRGGRNTGELFF
NA,TRBJ2-7,15,NA,TRBV6-5,TGTGCCAGCAGTTACTCGGGGGTCAGCTCCTACGAGCAGTACTTC,CASSYSGVSSYEQYF
NA,TRBJ1-3,12,NA,TRBV13,TGTGCCAGCACCCAAGGCGGGTACACCATATATTTT,CASTQGGYTIYF
NA,TRBJ2-5,15,NA,TRBV19,TGTGCCAGTAGTGCTGGATCGCAATTTGGGGAGACCCAGTACTTC,CASSAGSQFGETQYF
once,TRBJ1-2,12,NA,TRBV5-1,TGCGCCAGCAGCTTGGACAGGGAGAGCCGCACCTTC,CASSLDRESRTF
NA,TRBJ1-2,14,TRBD1,TRBV7-3,TGTGCCAGCAGTTTTGGGACAGCAAACTATGGCTACACCTTC,CASSFGTANYGYTF
NA,TRBJ1-1,15,TRBD1,TRBV3-1/TRBV3-2,TGTGCCAGCAGCCAACAGGGACAGCCGAACACTGAAGCTTTCTTT,CASSQQGQPNTEAFF
once,TRBJ1-2,15,TRBD1,TRBV28,TGTGCCAGCAGTTCATCCGGGACAGGGTATGTTGGCTACACCTTC,CASSSSGTGYVGYTF
NA,TRBJ2-1,11,NA,TRBV2,TGTGCCAGCGTCCCGGACAATGAGCAGTTCTTC,CASVPDNEQFF
once,TRBJ1-2,16,NA,TRBV19,TGTGCCAGTAGTATAGAATCGGATTCGGGCAACTATGGCTACACCTTC,CASSIESDSGNYGYTF
NA,TRBJ2-3,16,NA,TRBV9,TGTGCCAGCAGCGTAGATGGGACAATTAGCACAGATACGCAGTATTTT,CASSVDGTISTDTQYF
NA,TRBJ1-1,13,NA,TRBV4-3,TGCGCCAGCAGCCAAGAGGGGGTCGGTAGAGCTTTCTTT,CASSQEGVGRAFF
few,TRBJ1-4,14,TRBD1,TRBV5-1,TGCGCCAGCAGCGTGCAGGGGGCACAGGAAAAACTGTTTTTT,CASSVQGAQEKLFF